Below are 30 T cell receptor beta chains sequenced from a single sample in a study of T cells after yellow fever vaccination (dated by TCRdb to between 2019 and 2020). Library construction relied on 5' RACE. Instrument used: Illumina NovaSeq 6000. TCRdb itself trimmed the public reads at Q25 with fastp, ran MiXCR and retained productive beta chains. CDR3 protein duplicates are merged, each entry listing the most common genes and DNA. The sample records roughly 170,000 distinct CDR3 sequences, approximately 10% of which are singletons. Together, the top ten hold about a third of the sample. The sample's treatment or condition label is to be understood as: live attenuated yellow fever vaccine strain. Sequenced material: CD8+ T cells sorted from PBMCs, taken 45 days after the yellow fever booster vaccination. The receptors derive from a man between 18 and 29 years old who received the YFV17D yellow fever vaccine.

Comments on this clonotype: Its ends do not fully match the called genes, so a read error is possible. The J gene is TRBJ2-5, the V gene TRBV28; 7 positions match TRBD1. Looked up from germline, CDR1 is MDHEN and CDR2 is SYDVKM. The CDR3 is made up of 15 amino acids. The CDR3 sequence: CASSLPVAGTEGSTF. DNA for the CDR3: TGTGCCAGCAGTTTACCCGTTGCCGGGACAGAGGGGTCGACCTTC.

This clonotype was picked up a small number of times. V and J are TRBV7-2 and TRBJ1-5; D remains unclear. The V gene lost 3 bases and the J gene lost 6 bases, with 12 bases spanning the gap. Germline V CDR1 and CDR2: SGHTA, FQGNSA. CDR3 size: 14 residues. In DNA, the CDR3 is TGTGCCAGCAGCTTTCTACCGGGTGGTCAGCCCCAGCATTTT. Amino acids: CASSFLPGGQPQHF.

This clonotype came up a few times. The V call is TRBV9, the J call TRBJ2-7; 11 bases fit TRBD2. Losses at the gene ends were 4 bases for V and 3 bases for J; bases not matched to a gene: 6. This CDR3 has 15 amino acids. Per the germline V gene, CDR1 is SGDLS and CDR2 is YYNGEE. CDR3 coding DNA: TGTGCCAGCAGCCCAACGGGACTAGCGGTCTACGAGCAGTACTTC. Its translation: CASSPTGLAVYEQYF.

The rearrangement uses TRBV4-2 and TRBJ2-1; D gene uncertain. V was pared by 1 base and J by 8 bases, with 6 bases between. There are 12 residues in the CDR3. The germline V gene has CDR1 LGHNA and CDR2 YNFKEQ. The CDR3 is CASSQGIYEQFF. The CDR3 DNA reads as TGTGCCAGCAGCCAAGGTATATATGAGCAGTTCTTC.

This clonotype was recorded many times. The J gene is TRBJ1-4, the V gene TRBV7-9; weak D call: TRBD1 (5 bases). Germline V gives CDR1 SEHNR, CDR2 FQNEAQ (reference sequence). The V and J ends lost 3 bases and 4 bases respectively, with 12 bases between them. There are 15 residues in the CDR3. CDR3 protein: CASSFGATHNEKLFF. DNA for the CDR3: TGTGCCAGCAGCTTTGGGGCCACTCATAATGAAAAACTGTTTTTT.

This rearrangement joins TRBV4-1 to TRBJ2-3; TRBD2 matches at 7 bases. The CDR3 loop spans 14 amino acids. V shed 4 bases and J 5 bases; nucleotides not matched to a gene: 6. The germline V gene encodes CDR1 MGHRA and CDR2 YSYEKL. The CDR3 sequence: CASSLGGYQDTQYF. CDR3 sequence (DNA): TGCGCCAGCAGCCTCGGGGGGTATCAAGATACGCAGTATTTT.

The CDR3 nucleotides are TGTGCCAGCAGCCGAGTAACGGGACTAGCGCCAGATACGCAGTATTTT. This codes for CASSRVTGLAPDTQYF. This chain uses TRBV7-9 with TRBJ2-3; 10 bases line up with TRBD2. This CDR3 comprises 16 residues. Germline CDR1 is SEHNR and CDR2 is FQNEAQ (reference sequence). Unmatched junction bases numbered 9, after V lost 5 bases and J lost 4 bases.

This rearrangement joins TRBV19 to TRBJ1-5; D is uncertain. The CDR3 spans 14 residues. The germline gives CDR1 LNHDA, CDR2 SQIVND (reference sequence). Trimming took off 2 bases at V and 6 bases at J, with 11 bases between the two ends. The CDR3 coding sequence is TGTGCCAGTAGTATAATAGGGCTAGGTCAGCCCCAGCATTTT. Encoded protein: CASSIIGLGQPQHF.

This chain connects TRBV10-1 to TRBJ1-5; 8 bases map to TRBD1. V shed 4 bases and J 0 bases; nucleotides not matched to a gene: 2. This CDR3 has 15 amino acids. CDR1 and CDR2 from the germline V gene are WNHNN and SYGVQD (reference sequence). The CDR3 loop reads CASSVTGDSNQPQHF. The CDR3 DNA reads TGCGCCAGCAGTGTGACAGGGGATAGCAATCAGCCCCAGCATTTT.

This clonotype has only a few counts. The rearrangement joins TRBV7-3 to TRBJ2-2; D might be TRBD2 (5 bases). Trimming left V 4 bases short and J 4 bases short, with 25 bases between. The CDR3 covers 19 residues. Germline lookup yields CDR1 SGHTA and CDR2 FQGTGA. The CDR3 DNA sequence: TGTGCCAGCAGCTCCCCGCCGGGATCCCAAGAGGAGCGCACCGGGGAGCTGTTTTTT. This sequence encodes CASSSPPGSQEERTGELFF.

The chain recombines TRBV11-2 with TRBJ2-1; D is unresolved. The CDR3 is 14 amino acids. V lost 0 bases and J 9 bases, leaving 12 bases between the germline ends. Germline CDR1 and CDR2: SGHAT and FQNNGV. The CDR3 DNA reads TGTGCCAGCAGCTTAGAAGGGTATTCCCCTGAGCAGTTCTTC. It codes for CASSLEGYSPEQFF.

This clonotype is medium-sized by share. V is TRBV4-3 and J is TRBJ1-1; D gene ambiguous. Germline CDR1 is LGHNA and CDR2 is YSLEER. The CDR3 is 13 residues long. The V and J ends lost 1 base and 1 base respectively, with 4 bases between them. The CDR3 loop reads CASSQAGNTEAFF. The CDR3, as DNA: TGCGCCAGCAGCCAAGCCGGGAACACTGAAGCTTTCTTT.

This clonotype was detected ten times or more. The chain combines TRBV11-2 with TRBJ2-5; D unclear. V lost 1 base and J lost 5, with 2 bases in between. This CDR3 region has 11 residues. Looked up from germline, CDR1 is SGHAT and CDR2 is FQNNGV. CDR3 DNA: TGTGCCAGCAGCTTAGCGGAGACCCAGTACTTC. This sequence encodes CASSLAETQYF.

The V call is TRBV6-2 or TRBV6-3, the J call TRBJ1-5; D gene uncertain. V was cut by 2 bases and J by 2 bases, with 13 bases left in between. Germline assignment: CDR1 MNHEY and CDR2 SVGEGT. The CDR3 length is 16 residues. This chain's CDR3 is CASSYVPGMGNQPQHF. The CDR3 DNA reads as TGTGCCAGCAGTTACGTTCCGGGTATGGGCAATCAGCCCCAGCATTTT.

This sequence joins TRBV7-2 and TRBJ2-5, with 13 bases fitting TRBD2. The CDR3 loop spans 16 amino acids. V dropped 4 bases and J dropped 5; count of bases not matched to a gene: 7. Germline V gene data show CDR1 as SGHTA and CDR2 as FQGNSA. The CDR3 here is CASSSGLAGAGETQYF. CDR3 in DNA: TGTGCCAGCAGCTCCGGACTAGCGGGGGCCGGGGAGACCCAGTACTTC. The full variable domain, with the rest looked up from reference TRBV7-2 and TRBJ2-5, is GAGVSQSPSNKVTEKGKDVELRCDPISGHTALYWYRQSLGQGLEFLIYFQGNSAPDKSGLPSDRFSAERTGGSVSTLTIQRTQQEDSAVYLCASSSGLAGAGETQYFGPGTRLLVL.

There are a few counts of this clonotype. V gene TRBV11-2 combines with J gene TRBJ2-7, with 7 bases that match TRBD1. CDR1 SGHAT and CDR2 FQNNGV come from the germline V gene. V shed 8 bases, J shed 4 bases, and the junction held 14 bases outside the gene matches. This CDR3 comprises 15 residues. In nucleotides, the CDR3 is TGTGCCAGCTCCCCGGTCCGGGGACAGCTTTACGAGCAGTACTTC. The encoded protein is CASSPVRGQLYEQYF. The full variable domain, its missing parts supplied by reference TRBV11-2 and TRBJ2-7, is EAGVAQSPRYKIIEKRQSVAFWCNPISGHATLYWYQQILGQGPKLLIQFQNNGVVDDSQLPKDRFSAERLKGVDSTLKIQPAKLEDSAVYLCASSPVRGQLYEQYFGPGTRLTVT.

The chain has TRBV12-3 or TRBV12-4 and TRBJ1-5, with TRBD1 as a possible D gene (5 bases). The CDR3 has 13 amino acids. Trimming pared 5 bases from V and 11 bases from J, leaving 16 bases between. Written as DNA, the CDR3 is TGTGCCAGCAGTACAGGACCCCTCGGGACCCAGCATTTT. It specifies CASSTGPLGTQHF.

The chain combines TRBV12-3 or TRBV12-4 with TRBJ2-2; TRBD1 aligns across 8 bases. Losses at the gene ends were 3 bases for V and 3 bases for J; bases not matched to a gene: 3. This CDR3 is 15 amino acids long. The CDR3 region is CASSFAQGDTGELFF. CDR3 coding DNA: TGTGCCAGCAGTTTTGCACAGGGGGACACCGGGGAGCTGTTTTTT.

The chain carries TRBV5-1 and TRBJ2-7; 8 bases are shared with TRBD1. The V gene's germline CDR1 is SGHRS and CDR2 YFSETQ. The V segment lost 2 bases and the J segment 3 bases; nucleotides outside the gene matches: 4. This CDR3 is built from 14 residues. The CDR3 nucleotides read TGCGCCAGCAGCTTTCAGGGGGCCGGCTACGAGCAGTACGTC. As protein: CASSFQGAGYEQYV.

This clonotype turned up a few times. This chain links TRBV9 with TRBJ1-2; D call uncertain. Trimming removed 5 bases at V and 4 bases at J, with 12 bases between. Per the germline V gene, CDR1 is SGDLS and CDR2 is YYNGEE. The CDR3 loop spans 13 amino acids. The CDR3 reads CASRGWRGYGYTF. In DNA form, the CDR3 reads TGTGCCAGCAGAGGGTGGAGAGGCTATGGCTACACCTTC.

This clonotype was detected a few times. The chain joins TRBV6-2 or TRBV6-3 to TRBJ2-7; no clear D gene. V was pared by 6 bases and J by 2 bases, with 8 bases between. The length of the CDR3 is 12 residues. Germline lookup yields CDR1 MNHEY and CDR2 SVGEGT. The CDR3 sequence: CASSTYPYEQYF. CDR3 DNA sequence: TGTGCCAGCAGCACCTATCCCTACGAGCAGTACTTC.

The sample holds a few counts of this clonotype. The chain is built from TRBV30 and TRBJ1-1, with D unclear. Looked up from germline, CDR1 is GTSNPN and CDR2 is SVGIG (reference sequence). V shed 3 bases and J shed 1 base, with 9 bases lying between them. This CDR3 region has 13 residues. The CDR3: CAWSLLGNTEAFF. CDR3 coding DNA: TGTGCCTGGAGCCTTCTTGGGAACACTGAAGCTTTCTTT.

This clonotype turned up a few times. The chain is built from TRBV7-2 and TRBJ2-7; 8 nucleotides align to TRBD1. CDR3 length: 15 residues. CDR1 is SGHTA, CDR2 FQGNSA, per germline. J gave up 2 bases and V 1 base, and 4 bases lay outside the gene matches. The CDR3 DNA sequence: TGTGCCAGCAGCTTAGGGGGACAGGTCCCCTACGAGCAGTACTTC. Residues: CASSLGGQVPYEQYF.

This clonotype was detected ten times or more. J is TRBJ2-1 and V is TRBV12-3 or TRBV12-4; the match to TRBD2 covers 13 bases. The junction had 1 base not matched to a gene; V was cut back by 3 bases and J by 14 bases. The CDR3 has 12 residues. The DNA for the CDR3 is TGTGCCAGCAGTTTTGGGACTAGCGGGGAGTTCTTC. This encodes CASSFGTSGEFF.

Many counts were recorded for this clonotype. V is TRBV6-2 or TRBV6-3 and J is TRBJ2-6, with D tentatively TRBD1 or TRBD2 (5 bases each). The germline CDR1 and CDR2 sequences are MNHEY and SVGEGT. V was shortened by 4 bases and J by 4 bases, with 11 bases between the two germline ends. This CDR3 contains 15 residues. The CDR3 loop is CASSFRGSGANVLTF. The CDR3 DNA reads TGTGCCAGCAGTTTCCGGGGCTCAGGGGCCAACGTCCTGACTTTC.

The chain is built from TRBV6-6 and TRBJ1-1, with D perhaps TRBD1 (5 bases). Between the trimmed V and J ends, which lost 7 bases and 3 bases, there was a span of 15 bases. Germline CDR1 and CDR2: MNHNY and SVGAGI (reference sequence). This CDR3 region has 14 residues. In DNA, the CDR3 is TGTGCCAGCAAGGGGCTCCCACCTTACACTGAAGCTTTCTTT. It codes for CASKGLPPYTEAFF.

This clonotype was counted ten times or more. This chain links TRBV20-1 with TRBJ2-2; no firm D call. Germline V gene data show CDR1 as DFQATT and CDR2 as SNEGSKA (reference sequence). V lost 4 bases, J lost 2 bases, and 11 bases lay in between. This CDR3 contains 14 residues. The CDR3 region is CSAKDQINTGELFF. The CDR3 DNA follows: TGCAGTGCTAAAGATCAAATTAACACCGGGGAGCTGTTTTTT.

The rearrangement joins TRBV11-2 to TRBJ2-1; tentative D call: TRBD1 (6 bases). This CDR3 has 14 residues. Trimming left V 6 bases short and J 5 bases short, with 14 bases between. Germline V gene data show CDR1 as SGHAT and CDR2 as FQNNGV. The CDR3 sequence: CASRPTGINNEQFF. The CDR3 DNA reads TGTGCCAGCAGACCTACAGGGATTAACAATGAGCAGTTCTTC.

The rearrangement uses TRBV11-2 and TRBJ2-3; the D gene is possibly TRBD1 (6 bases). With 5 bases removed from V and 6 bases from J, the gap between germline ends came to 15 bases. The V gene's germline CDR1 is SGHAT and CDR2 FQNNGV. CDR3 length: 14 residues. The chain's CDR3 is CASSPPTGSDTQYF. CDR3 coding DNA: TGTGCCAGCAGCCCACCTACAGGGTCGGATACGCAGTATTTT.

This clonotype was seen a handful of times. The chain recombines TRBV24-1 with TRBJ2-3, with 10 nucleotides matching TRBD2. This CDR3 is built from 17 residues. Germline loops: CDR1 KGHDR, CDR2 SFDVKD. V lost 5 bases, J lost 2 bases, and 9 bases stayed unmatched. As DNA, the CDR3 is TGTGCCACCAGTGGAAACGAACTAGCGGGGACCACAGATACGCAGTATTTT. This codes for CATSGNELAGTTDTQYF.